Below are 17 T cell receptor beta chains sequenced from a single sample in a study of blood T cell repertoires in COVID-19. Sequencing was performed with immunoSEQ multiplex PCR; in TCRdb, only in-frame clones are kept and a portion is missing. The sample shows tens of thousands of clones, about 86% of them seen only once. Sequencing was carried out using peripheral blood. The receptors shown here come from a woman aged 55-70 years with acute or convalescent COVID-19.

With respect to this clone: The sample carries other DNA sequences with the same CDR3. The chain links TRBV6-5 to TRBJ2-1; D remains ambiguous. V was shortened by 8 bases and J by 5 bases, with 4 bases between the two germline ends. CDR3 size: 10 residues. The germline CDR1 and CDR2 sequences are MNHEY and SVGAGI. CDR3 region: CASSDNEQFF. DNA of the CDR3: TGTGCCAGCTCAGACAATGAGCAGTTCTTC.

The chain uses TRBV5-1 and TRBJ2-1; 7 nucleotides match TRBD2. The length of the CDR3 is 15 residues. V was pared by 0 bases and J by 4 bases, with 4 bases of the junction left unmatched. Germline CDR1 reads SGHRS; CDR2 reads YFSETQ. The CDR3 loop is CASSLAGGTYNEQFF. The CDR3 coding sequence is TGCGCCAGCAGCTTGGCGGGGGGAACTTACAATGAGCAGTTCTTC. The full variable domain, its missing parts supplied by reference TRBV5-1 and TRBJ2-1, is KAGVTQTPRYLIKTRGQQVTLSCSPISGHRSVSWYQQTPGQGLQFLFEYFSETQRNKGNFPGRFSGRQFSNSRSEMNVSTLELGDSALYLCASSLAGGTYNEQFFGPGTRLTVL.

The chain is built from TRBV3-1 (or the pseudogene TRBV3-2) and TRBJ2-1, with a tentative D call TRBD1 (5 bases). Deletions cut 0 bases from V and 2 bases from J, with 8 bases between. The CDR3 extends over 15 amino acids. CDR1 LGHDT and CDR2 YNNKEL come from the germline V gene (reference sequence). CDR3 in DNA: TGTGCCAGCAGCCAAGATCAGGGCCCCTACAATGAGCAGTTCTTC. Its translation: CASSQDQGPYNEQFF.

This clone was found once. The chain joins TRBV9 to TRBJ2-6, with a tentative D call TRBD1 (5 bases). Trimming took 0 bases from V and 3 from J, leaving 10 bases between them. The CDR3 spans 16 residues. CDR1 SGDLS and CDR2 YYNGEE come from the germline V gene. The CDR3 bases are TGTGCCAGCAGCGTAGGGGGCGGCAGTGGGGCCAACGTCCTGACTTTC. Translating it yields CASSVGGGSGANVLTF.

The chain has TRBV11-1 and TRBJ1-2, with D possibly matching TRBD1 (6 bases). V lost 5 bases and J 1 base, leaving 14 bases between the germline ends. Germline V gene sequence: CDR1 SGHAT, CDR2 FQDESV (reference sequence). The CDR3 consists of 15 residues. The CDR3 protein is CASSPPGQSNYGYTF. DNA for the CDR3: TGTGCCAGCAGCCCACCAGGACAGAGTAACTATGGCTACACCTTC.

This chain joins TRBV5-1 and TRBJ2-7; no clear D gene. The germline gives CDR1 SGHRS, CDR2 YFSETQ. Trimming cost V 4 bases and J 6 bases, with 11 bases left between them. The CDR3 runs 12 residues. CDR3 protein: CASSLSQSEQYF. CDR3 nucleotide sequence: TGCGCCAGCAGCCTCAGTCAAAGCGAGCAGTACTTC. The full variable domain, in which reference TRBV5-1 and TRBJ2-7 provide the parts outside the CDR3, is KAGVTQTPRYLIKTRGQQVTLSCSPISGHRSVSWYQQTPGQGLQFLFEYFSETQRNKGNFPGRFSGRQFSNSRSEMNVSTLELGDSALYLCASSLSQSEQYFGPGTRLTVT.

The chain links TRBV2 to TRBJ1-3; 10 bases match TRBD1. The CDR3 runs 15 residues. Germline CDR1 SNHLY, CDR2 FYNNEI. Trimming cost V 5 bases and J 4 bases; bases outside gene matches: 5. CDR3 sequence (DNA): TGTGCCAGCAGTTTTGACAGGGGGCTCGGAAACACCATATATTTT. Translating gives CASSFDRGLGNTIYF. The whole variable domain, remainder taken from reference TRBV2 and TRBJ1-3, is EPEVTQTPSHQVTQMGQEVILRCVPISNHLYFYWYRQILGQKVEFLVSFYNNEISEKSEIFDDQFSVERPDGSNFTLKIRSTKLEDSAMYFCASSFDRGLGNTIYFGEGSWLTVV.

This chain's CDR3 is CASSLIAQGSNYGYTF. CDR3 nucleotide sequence: TGTGCCAGCAGCTTAATAGCCCAGGGCTCTAACTATGGCTACACCTTC. The V call is TRBV11-2, the J call TRBJ1-2; tentative D call: TRBD1 (5 bases). The CDR3 is made up of 16 amino acids. V was cut by 2 bases and J by 0 bases, with 13 bases left in between. Germline CDR1 SGHAT, CDR2 FQNNGV.

The rearrangement joins TRBV9 to TRBJ1-2, with 9 bases identical to TRBD1. The CDR3 totals 13 residues. After removal of 5 bases from V and 8 bases from J, the junction contained 7 bases not matched to a gene. CDR1 SGDLS and CDR2 YYNGEE come from the germline V gene. The CDR3 protein is CASSDGQGSGYTF. CDR3 DNA: TGTGCCAGCAGTGATGGACAGGGGAGCGGCTACACCTTC.

V usage is TRBV18 and J usage is TRBJ1-4; no reliable D call. Germline loops: CDR1 KGHSH, CDR2 LQKENI. V lost 3 bases to trimming and J lost 1 base, with 9 bases between them. CDR3 length: 15 amino acids. The CDR3 coding sequence is TGTGCCAGCTCACCTGGGCTGGAAACTAATGAAAAACTGTTTTTT. Protein: CASSPGLETNEKLFF. The entire variable domain, with the rest obtained from reference TRBV18 and TRBJ1-4, is as follows: NAGVMQNPRHLVRRRGQEARLRCSPMKGHSHVYWYRQLPEEGLKFMVYLQKENIIDESGMPKERFSAEFPKEGPSILRIQQVVRGDSAAYFCASSPGLETNEKLFFGSGTQLSVL.

The V and J genes are TRBV7-8 and TRBJ1-1; TRBD1 matches at 8 bases. V gave up 11 bases and J gave up 1 base; unmatched junction bases: 12. This CDR3 comprises 15 residues. Germline V lookup: CDR1 SGHVS, CDR2 FQNEAQ. The CDR3 DNA reads as TGTGCCCTCCACAAGGACAGGGTTCGGAACACTGAAGCTTTCTTT. This codes for CALHKDRVRNTEAFF. The full variable domain, its missing parts supplied by reference TRBV7-8 and TRBJ1-1, is GAGVSQSPRYKVAKRGQDVALRCDPISGHVSLFWYQQALGQGPEFLTYFQNEAQLDKSGLPSDRFFAERPEGSVSTLKIQRTQQEDSAVYLCALHKDRVRNTEAFFGQGTRLTVV.

The chain carries TRBV5-1 and TRBJ1-4, with TRBD1 matching over 10 bases. V was pared by 5 bases and J by 3 bases, with 7 bases of the junction left unmatched. CDR1 SGHRS and CDR2 YFSETQ come from the germline V gene. The CDR3 runs 16 residues. The CDR3 bases are TGCGCCAGCAGTTTGACAGGGGGCCTAGCTAATGAAAAACTGTTTTTT. Amino acid sequence: CASSLTGGLANEKLFF.

This chain uses TRBV5-1 with TRBJ1-4; D is perhaps TRBD1 (5 bases). The germline V and J ends were trimmed by 0 bases and 8 bases, with 8 bases remaining between them. Germline lookup yields CDR1 SGHRS and CDR2 YFSETQ. The CDR3 covers 13 residues. DNA of the CDR3: TGCGCCAGCAGCTTGGACCGGGGGGAAAAACTGTTTTTT. This translates into CASSLDRGEKLFF.

The chain employs TRBV2 and TRBJ1-2, with D possibly matching TRBD1 (6 bases). V lost 5 bases to trimming and J lost 0 bases, with 19 bases between them. This CDR3 contains 17 residues. The V gene's germline CDR1 is SNHLY and CDR2 FYNNEI. The CDR3, as DNA: TGTGCCAGCAGTCGTCGGACAGCTGGTCCTTCTAACTATGGCTACACCTTC. This sequence encodes CASSRRTAGPSNYGYTF.

In its sample, this clone was seen a few times. CDR3 sequence (DNA): TGTGCCAGCAGTGACCACAGGGGAGGTGGCACCGGGGAGCTGTTTTTT. Protein: CASSDHRGGGTGELFF. This chain links TRBV6-4 with TRBJ2-2; a weak D match, TRBD1 (7 bases). The germline V and J ends were trimmed by 2 bases and 4 bases, with 14 bases remaining between them. The CDR3 has 16 residues. Looked up from germline, CDR1 is MRHNA and CDR2 is SNTAGT.

Relative to its sample, this clone is medium-sized. The chain combines TRBV9 with TRBJ1-2; TRBD1 matches at 8 bases. The CDR3 totals 16 residues. Germline loops: CDR1 SGDLS, CDR2 YYNGEE. Losses at the gene ends were 4 bases for V and 4 bases for J; bases not matched to a gene: 12. This CDR3 reads CASSPRGQGGSYGYTF. Here the CDR3 DNA reads TGTGCCAGCAGCCCCCGCGGACAGGGAGGGTCCTATGGCTACACCTTC.

The chain joins TRBV10-1 to TRBJ1-1; D perhaps matches TRBD1 (6 bases). Looked up from germline, CDR1 is WNHNN and CDR2 is SYGVQD (reference sequence). V was trimmed by 3 bases and J by 7 bases, leaving 12 bases between them. The CDR3 is 13 residues long. For the CDR3, the DNA is TGCGCCAGCAGTGAATCGGGGGGCCGTGAAGCTTTCTTT. This sequence encodes CASSESGGREAFF.